These 26 T cell receptor beta chains were sequenced from one sample in a study of OX40 agonist ivuxolimab in advanced cancers. Generated by immunoSEQ multiplex PCR, the TCRdb table keeps only in-frame clones and is missing some. The table includes 100,000 or so clones, around 86% detected once. The sequenced sample was CD4+ or CD8+ T cells sorted from blood, obtained in a trial of the OX40 agonist ivuxolimab. These receptors were taken from an adult with an advanced solid tumor such as melanoma, head and neck, liver or kidney cancer.

This sequence joins TRBV13 and TRBJ2-5; 8 nucleotides align to TRBD1. V lost 1 base to trimming and J lost 1 base; unmatched junction nucleotides: 5. Per germline, CDR1 PRHDT and CDR2 FYEKMQ (reference sequence). The CDR3 has 16 residues. CDR3 in amino acids: CASSLARGQSQETQYF. CDR3 DNA: TGTGCCAGCAGCTTAGCCAGGGGGCAAAGCCAAGAGACCCAGTACTTC.

The V call is TRBV6-1, the J call TRBJ1-2; possibly TRBD1 for D (5 bases). V lost 7 bases, J lost 4 bases, and 10 bases lay in between. Per germline, CDR1 MNHNS and CDR2 SASEGT. This CDR3 is 12 amino acids long. The CDR3 nucleotides are TGTGCCAGCAAGCAGGGCGTCTATGGCTACACCTTC. Encoded protein: CASKQGVYGYTF.

This sequence joins TRBV6-6 and TRBJ2-1, with D perhaps matching TRBD2 (5 bases). Germline V gene data show CDR1 as MNHNY and CDR2 as SVGAGI (reference sequence). CDR3 length: 14 amino acids. Trimming pared 0 bases from V and 3 bases from J, leaving 6 bases between. The CDR3 DNA follows: TGTGCCAGCAGTTACTCGAGGGACTACAATGAGCAGTTCTTC. Its protein product is CASSYSRDYNEQFF.

The chain couples TRBV6-5 to TRBJ1-2, with D hard to call. This CDR3 spans 14 amino acids. V dropped 2 bases and J dropped 4 bases, with 11 bases sitting between them. CDR1 MNHEY and CDR2 SVGAGI come from the germline V gene. The CDR3 sequence: CASSYGEEGYGYTF. The CDR3 nucleotides read TGTGCCAGCAGTTACGGGGAAGAAGGCTATGGCTACACCTTC.

The chain recombines TRBV10-2 with TRBJ2-7; 10 bases are a match to TRBD2. This CDR3 comprises 13 residues. The ends lost 6 bases at V and 6 bases at J; junction bases unmatched: 5. In germline, CDR1 is WSHSY, CDR2 SAAADI. CDR3 in amino acids: CASRLAGVREQYF. CDR3 coding DNA: TGCGCCAGCAGGCTAGCGGGGGTCCGCGAGCAGTACTTC.

This clone was picked up a small number of times. V gene TRBV4-1 combines with J gene TRBJ2-7, with 7 positions matching TRBD1. With 0 bases clipped from V and 2 bases from J, the junction kept 7 bases outside the gene matches. Germline CDR1 MGHRA, CDR2 YSYEKL. CDR3 length: 16 residues. The CDR3 sequence is CASSQEEQGLTYEQYF. The CDR3 DNA reads as TGCGCCAGCAGCCAAGAGGAACAGGGGTTGACCTACGAGCAGTACTTC.

The chain has TRBV5-1 and TRBJ1-6, with 8 nucleotides matching TRBD1. CDR1 is SGHRS and CDR2 is YFSETQ in the germline V gene. Unmatched junction bases numbered 7, after V lost 4 bases and J lost 10 bases. The CDR3 extends over 14 amino acids. This chain's CDR3 is CASSPDRVTSPLHF. CDR3 sequence (DNA): TGCGCCAGCAGCCCGGACAGGGTAACATCACCCCTCCACTTT.

The CDR3 region is CASSILGGIGELFF. In DNA, the CDR3 is TGTGCCAGTAGTATACTTGGAGGGATCGGGGAGCTGTTTTTT. The chain is built from TRBV19 and TRBJ2-2; possible D gene TRBD2, 6 bases. V lost 2 bases and J lost 7, with 11 bases in between. CDR1 is LNHDA and CDR2 is SQIVND in the germline V gene (reference sequence). The length of the CDR3 is 14 residues.

V is TRBV18 and J is TRBJ1-2; maybe TRBD1 (6 bases). Germline values: CDR1 KGHSH, CDR2 LQKENI. The length of the CDR3 is 13 residues. V shed 2 bases and J shed 4 bases, with 8 bases lying between them. The CDR3 bases are TGTGCCAGCTCACCAAAGGGGGGCTATGGCTACACCTTC. Protein product: CASSPKGGYGYTF.

J is TRBJ1-1 and V is TRBV2; D remains unclear. Trimming shortened V by 1 base and J by 2 bases, and 5 bases separated the two germline ends. In germline, CDR1 is SNHLY, CDR2 FYNNEI. The CDR3 runs 13 residues. CDR3 sequence reads: CASSEGRNTEAFF. In nucleotides, the CDR3 is TGTGCCAGCAGTGAAGGCAGAAACACTGAAGCTTTCTTT.

This chain connects TRBV9 to TRBJ1-4; D gene uncertain. Germline CDR1 and CDR2: SGDLS and YYNGEE. V gave up 6 bases and J gave up 0 bases, with 12 bases separating them. CDR3 length: 15 amino acids. The CDR3 loop is CASTPTGTTNEKLFF. For the CDR3, the DNA is TGTGCCAGCACCCCTACCGGGACAACTAATGAAAAACTGTTTTTT. Filled out from reference TRBV9 and TRBJ1-4, the complete variable domain reads DSGVTQTPKHLITATGQRVTLRCSPRSGDLSVYWYQQSLDQGLQFLIQYYNGEERAKGNILERFSAQQFPDLHSELNLSSLELGDSALYFCASTPTGTTNEKLFFGSGTQLSVL.

In its sample, this clone was seen a few times. The rearrangement joins TRBV6-5 to TRBJ1-5; no reliable D call. Trimming left V 6 bases short and J 2 bases short, with 11 bases between. The CDR3 has 14 residues. Germline V gene sequence: CDR1 MNHEY, CDR2 SVGAGI. The CDR3 loop reads CASSLQYGNQPQHF. The CDR3 nucleotides are TGTGCCAGCAGCCTCCAGTATGGCAATCAGCCCCAGCATTTT.

This chain links TRBV9 with TRBJ1-6; 7 nucleotides agree with TRBD1. J was trimmed by 9 bases and V by 4 bases; bases with no gene match: 7. The CDR3 covers 14 residues. The germline V gene has CDR1 SGDLS and CDR2 YYNGEE. CDR3 protein: CASSQTGVGSPLHF. CDR3 nucleotide sequence: TGTGCCAGCAGCCAAACAGGGGTGGGTTCACCCCTCCACTTT.

The rearrangement uses TRBV19 and TRBJ1-2; possibly TRBD1 for D (5 bases). From germline, CDR1 is LNHDA and CDR2 SQIVND (reference sequence). V was pared by 2 bases and J by 4 bases, with 5 bases between. The CDR3 loop spans 12 amino acids. The CDR3 DNA follows: TGTGCCAGTAGTATACAGGGCTATGGCTACACCTTC. It specifies CASSIQGYGYTF.

This clone was counted a single time. V is TRBV2 and J is TRBJ1-1, with D possibly matching TRBD1 (5 bases). The CDR3 has 15 residues. Trimming took off 11 bases at V and 2 bases at J, with 21 bases between the two ends. Germline values: CDR1 SNHLY, CDR2 FYNNEI. The CDR3 protein is CARRGGTGVNTEAFF. CDR3 nucleotides: TGTGCCCGAAGGGGAGGGACGGGGGTTAACACTGAAGCTTTCTTT.

In DNA, the CDR3 is TGCGCCAGCAGCTTGGGCAGTATCAGCACAGATACGCAGTATTTT. Encoded protein: CASSLGSISTDTQYF. The chain recombines TRBV5-1 with TRBJ2-3; D is ambiguous. The germline V gene has CDR1 SGHRS and CDR2 YFSETQ. V dropped 0 bases and J dropped 0 bases, with 8 bases sitting between them. The CDR3 extends over 15 amino acids.

This CDR3 reads CSVVGFLTGVDGYTF. DNA for the CDR3: TGCAGCGTTGTGGGTTTCCTGACAGGGGTAGATGGCTACACCTTC. The J gene is TRBJ1-2, the V gene TRBV29-1; 8 bases match TRBD1. The V gene's germline CDR1 is SQVTM and CDR2 ANQGSEA. CDR3 length equals 15 residues. The V gene end was trimmed by 4 bases and the J gene end by 6 bases; junction bases not matched to a gene: 13. Combining the CDR3 with reference TRBV29-1 and TRBJ1-2 gives the whole variable domain SAVISQKPSRDICQRGTSLTIQCQVDSQVTMMFWYRQQPGQSLTLIATANQGSEATYESGFVIDKFPISRPNLTFSTLTVSNMSPEDSSIYLCSVVGFLTGVDGYTFGSGTRLTVV.

The rearrangement links TRBV19 to TRBJ2-3; D unclear. There are 15 residues in the CDR3. CDR1 and CDR2 (germline): LNHDA, SQIVND (reference sequence). V lost 3 bases to trimming and J lost 0 bases, with 10 bases between them. The CDR3 nucleotides are TGTGCCAGTAGTATCGCGTCTTCTAGCACAGATACGCAGTATTTT. Encoded protein: CASSIASSSTDTQYF. The whole variable domain, remainder taken from reference TRBV19 and TRBJ2-3, is DGGITQSPKYLFRKEGQNVTLSCEQNLNHDAMYWYRQDPGQGLRLIYYSQIVNDFQKGDIAEGYSVSREKKESFPLTVTSAQKNPTAFYLCASSIASSSTDTQYFGPGTRLTVL.

The chain couples TRBV18 to TRBJ2-7, with 7 positions matching TRBD2. The CDR3 runs to 14 residues. Germline CDR1 KGHSH, CDR2 LQKENI. With V trimmed by 7 bases and J by 0 bases, 6 bases remained unmatched. The CDR3 spells CASFRGDLSYEQYF. CDR3 DNA sequence: TGTGCCAGCTTTCGGGGGGACCTCTCCTACGAGCAGTACTTC. The complete variable domain, with remaining parts taken from reference TRBV18 and TRBJ2-7, reads NAGVMQNPRHLVRRRGQEARLRCSPMKGHSHVYWYRQLPEEGLKFMVYLQKENIIDESGMPKERFSAEFPKEGPSILRIQQVVRGDSAAYFCASFRGDLSYEQYFGPGTRLTVT.

The chain combines TRBV6-1 with TRBJ2-3, with 7 bases fitting TRBD2. CDR1 MNHNS and CDR2 SASEGT come from the germline V gene. The CDR3 has 15 residues. V was clipped by 3 bases and J by 3 bases; unmatched bases: 6. The CDR3 DNA is TGTGCCAGCAGTGACAGCGGGGTTGGGACAGATACGCAGTATTTT. Translation: CASSDSGVGTDTQYF.

This chain links TRBV6-6 with TRBJ1-2; 9 positions match TRBD1. This CDR3 contains 15 residues. With V trimmed by 7 bases and J by 1 base, 7 bases remained unmatched. Germline V lookup: CDR1 MNHNY, CDR2 SVGAGI (reference sequence). In nucleotides, the CDR3 is TGTGCCAGCACTCTAGGGACAGGGAGTAACTATGGCTACACCTTC. Its protein product is CASTLGTGSNYGYTF.

V usage is TRBV6-1 and J usage is TRBJ2-5; TRBD2 matches at 7 bases. The CDR3 length is 17 residues. Germline-derived CDR1 and CDR2 are MNHNS and SASEGT. Trimming at V came to 4 bases and at J to 2 bases, leaving 13 bases not matched to a gene. DNA for the CDR3: TGTGCCAGCAGTGCCATCGGGCGGGGGTCCGCACAAGAGACCCAGTACTTC. Its protein product is CASSAIGRGSAQETQYF.

Regarding this clone: The germline gene is not matched at one end of the junction; a read error may be the cause. CDR3 in DNA: TGTGCTAGCAGCCCCAGGCTAGCGGGGGACCAAGAGACCCAGTACTTC. It codes for CASSPRLAGDQETQYF. J is TRBJ2-5 and V is TRBV7-7; 10 bases line up with TRBD2. The CDR3 has 16 amino acids. The germline CDR1 and CDR2 sequences are SSHAT and FNYEAQ (reference sequence).

V and J are TRBV6-6 and TRBJ2-5; TRBD2 aligns across 11 bases. Germline-derived CDR1 and CDR2 are MNHNY and SVGAGI (reference sequence). The CDR3 runs 13 residues. Trimming at V came to 5 bases and at J to 7 bases, leaving 3 bases not matched to a gene. The CDR3 sequence is CASSAGLAGTQYF. CDR3 DNA: TGTGCCAGCAGTGCTGGACTAGCGGGGACCCAGTACTTC.

As for this clone: Different DNA sequences within this sample yield the same CDR3. The V call is TRBV18, the J call TRBJ1-1; 8 bases match TRBD1. CDR3 length: 14 residues. CDR1 and CDR2 from the germline V gene are KGHSH and LQKENI. Germline trimming cut 6 bases from V and 1 base from J; bases unmatched to any gene: 4. This CDR3 is CASSLGTGNTEAFF. In DNA form, the CDR3 reads TGTGCCAGCTCTCTAGGGACAGGGAACACTGAAGCTTTCTTT.

The V and J genes are TRBV5-5 and TRBJ1-5; 9 bases are shared with TRBD1. The CDR3 runs 15 residues. V gave up 4 bases and J gave up 3 bases; unmatched junction bases: 5. Germline CDR1 and CDR2: SGHKS and YYEKEE (reference sequence). The chain's CDR3 is CASSVDRGLNQPQHF. CDR3 coding DNA: TGTGCCAGCAGCGTGGACAGGGGACTCAATCAGCCCCAGCATTTT.